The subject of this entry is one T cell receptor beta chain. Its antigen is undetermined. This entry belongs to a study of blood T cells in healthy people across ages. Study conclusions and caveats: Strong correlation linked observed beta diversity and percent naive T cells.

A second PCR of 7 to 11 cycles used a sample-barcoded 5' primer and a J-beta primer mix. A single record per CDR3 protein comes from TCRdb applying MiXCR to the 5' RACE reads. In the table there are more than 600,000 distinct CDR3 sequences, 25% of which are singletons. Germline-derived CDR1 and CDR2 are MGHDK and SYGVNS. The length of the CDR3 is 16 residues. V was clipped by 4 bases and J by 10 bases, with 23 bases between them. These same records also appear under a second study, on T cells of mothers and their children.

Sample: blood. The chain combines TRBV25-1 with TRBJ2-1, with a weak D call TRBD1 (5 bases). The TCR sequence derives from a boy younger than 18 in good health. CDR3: CASSAFPGQGVEEQFF. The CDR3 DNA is TGTGCCAGCAGTGCGTTTCCGGGTCAGGGTGTAGAGGAGCAGTTCTTC.